This T cell receptor beta chain appears in the sequencing data of a study of blood T cell repertoires in COVID-19 (TCRdb year 2020). At the level of the whole study: Samples covering the acute and convalescent phases of COVID-19 were provided by collaborators in the United States, Italy and Spain. The material from the prospective study consisted of cDNA or gDNA derived from T cells, B-cell-depleted T cells, or PBMCs. Subjects who had been exposed to COVID-19, were actively infected with it, or had recovered from it provided the deeply sampled blood TCRbeta repertoires that made up the dataset. A freely available public database, intended as a resource for researchers studying the immune response to SARS-CoV-2, is where the repertoires were released. Samples were obtained from the ongoing ImmuneRACE study (first 160 participants) and from 1,000 to 1,500 subjects provided by 6 global collaborators. Sample metadata almost always included a de-identified subject ID, COVID-19 status, age in years and sex. Where available, HLA class I and class II types were taken from metadata supplied by the sample provider and were not determined by assay-based typing. On the study overall, not on this receptor specifically: How much clinical and demographic metadata was included differed by source and by participant, and the metadata was provided uncurated.

With respect to this clone: This receptor's antigen is unknown. No base qualities exist here, and no much larger clone lies one base off it. The same CDR3 is also encoded by other DNA sequences in this sample.

TCRbeta CDR3 regions were amplified from genomic DNA by means of the immunoSEQ Assay, a bias-controlled multiplex PCR. On the study's bioinformatics: The number of nucleated cells in each sample was estimated from the amplification of reference gene primers within the assay. Sequence reads were collapsed and filtered to measure the absolute abundance of every unique TCRbeta CDR3 rearrangement. For each sample, productive Simpson clonality was calculated as the square root of Simpson's diversity index across productive rearrangements. In its TCRdb copy, this immuneACCESS table keeps in-frame sequences only and misses some clones. Where compared with another copy, unresolved V genes explain less than half of these, and the others have no known cause. The V and J calls and clone size come from that table; D and trimming were worked out from the DNA. The table for this sample lists about 210,000 clones; 70% to 85% of them were counted only once. 7.8% of the sample is held by the ten biggest clonotypes.

At one collaborating source in Seattle, patients were enrolled during active infection and were followed longitudinally through the course of disease. Collaborating institutions collected whole blood in K2EDTA tubes following their own protocols. For TCRbeta analysis, collaborators shipped samples as frozen whole blood, isolated PBMCs, or DNA extracted from either of those sample types. What was sequenced was peripheral blood. The sequence was collected from a woman older than 75 with COVID-19, enrolled during active disease.

The DNA sequence is TGTGCCAGCAGCGTAGCTCGGACAGATACGCAGTATTTT. Its protein reads: CASSVARTDTQYF. This receptor chain uses TRBV9 and TRBJ2-3; the D gene lacks a confident call. CDR1 SGDLS and CDR2 YYNGEE were looked up in the germline V gene. The CDR3 has 13 amino acids, counting the end cysteine and phenylalanine. Only the CDR3 portion is preserved as DNA: 39 bases, with reading frame beginning at the first base. V is clipped by 0 bases and J by 3 bases, and the sequence between their germline boundaries is 5 bases long.